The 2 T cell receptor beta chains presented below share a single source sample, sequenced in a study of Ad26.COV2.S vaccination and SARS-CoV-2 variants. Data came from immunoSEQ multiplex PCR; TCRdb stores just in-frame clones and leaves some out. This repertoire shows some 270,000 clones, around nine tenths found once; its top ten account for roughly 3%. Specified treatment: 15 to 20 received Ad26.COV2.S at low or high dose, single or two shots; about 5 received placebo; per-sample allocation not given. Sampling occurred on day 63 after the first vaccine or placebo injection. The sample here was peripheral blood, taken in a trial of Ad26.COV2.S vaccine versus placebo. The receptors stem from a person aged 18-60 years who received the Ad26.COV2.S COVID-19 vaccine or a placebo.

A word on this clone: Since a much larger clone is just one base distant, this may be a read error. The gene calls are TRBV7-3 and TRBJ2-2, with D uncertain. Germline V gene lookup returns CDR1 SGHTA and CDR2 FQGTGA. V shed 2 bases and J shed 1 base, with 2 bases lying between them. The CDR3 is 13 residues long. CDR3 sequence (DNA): TGTGCCAGCAGCTTAGGGAACACCGGGGAGCTGTTTTTT. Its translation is CASSLGNTGELFF. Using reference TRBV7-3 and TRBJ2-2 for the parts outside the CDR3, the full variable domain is GAGVSQTPSNKVTEKGKYVELRCDPISGHTALYWYRQSLGQGPEFLIYFQGTGAADDSGLPNDRFFAVRPEGSVSTLKIQRTERGDSAVYLCASSLGNTGELFFGEGSRLTVL.

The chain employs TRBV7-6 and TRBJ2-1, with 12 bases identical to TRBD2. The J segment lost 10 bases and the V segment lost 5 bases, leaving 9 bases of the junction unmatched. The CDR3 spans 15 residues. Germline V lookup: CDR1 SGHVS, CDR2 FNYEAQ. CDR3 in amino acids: CASSLTSGLAGEQFF. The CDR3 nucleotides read TGTGCCAGCAGCCTCACATCCGGACTAGCGGGGGAGCAGTTCTTC.